The 11 T cell receptor beta chains given below trace back to one sample, sequenced in a study of T cell repertoires in cytomegalovirus infection. MiXCR, applied by TCRdb to the reads, yields one record per CDR3 protein. The table lists some 800,000 distinct CDR3 sequences, 32% of them singletons. Antigens for these TCRs are unknown. Specimen: cultured CD8+ T cells from PBMCs, collected from culture after CMV antigen stimulation. The receptor source for this set is a human donor in good health (CMV status not recorded). Some clones in this sample may be carry-over from other donors' samples.

This clonotype showed up just a few times. This rearrangement joins TRBV4-1 to TRBJ1-4; 7 bases fit TRBD1. The CDR3 sequence is 16 residues long. The ends lost 3 bases at V and 0 bases at J; junction bases unmatched: 4. Germline V gene data show CDR1 as MGHRA and CDR2 as YSYEKL. CDR3 nucleotides: TGCGCCAGCAGCCAGGGACAGCTTGCAACTAATGAAAAACTGTTTTTT. It is translated as CASSQGQLATNEKLFF.

This clonotype was detected a few times. J is TRBJ2-3 and V is TRBV6-5, with D possibly being TRBD2 (6 bases). Germline lookup yields CDR1 MNHEY and CDR2 SVGAGI. The CDR3 consists of 15 residues. V was pared by 1 base and J by 1 base, with 9 bases between. For the CDR3, the DNA is TGTGCCAGCAGTTACTTTGGCGGGGGCACAGATACGCAGTATTTT. Translating it yields CASSYFGGGTDTQYF.

The chain uses TRBV23-1 and TRBJ2-1; 11 bases are shared with TRBD1. TRBV23-1 is annotated as an ORF whose role is uncertain. The CDR3 length is 18 residues. V shed 0 bases, J shed 8 bases, and the junction held 12 bases outside the gene matches. In nucleotides, the CDR3 is TGCGCCAGCAGTCAATCGATCGGACAGGGGGCGAGTAGCGATGAGCAGTTCTTC. It specifies CASSQSIGQGASSDEQFF.

The chain links TRBV27 to TRBJ2-7, with D unresolved. Germline CDR1 MNHEY, CDR2 SMNVEV (reference sequence). V lost 8 bases, J lost 6 bases, and 17 bases lay in between. The CDR3 contains 13 residues. CDR3 sequence reads: CASGPPAKREQYF. The CDR3 region has the DNA TGTGCCAGCGGGCCCCCCGCAAAGCGCGAGCAGTACTTC.

V gene TRBV10-3 combines with J gene TRBJ1-2; D possibly corresponds to TRBD1 (5 bases). Germline lookup yields CDR1 ENHRY and CDR2 SYGVKD. The CDR3 consists of 13 residues. V was trimmed by 10 bases and J by 1 base, leaving 13 bases between them. The CDR3: CASGAGINYGYTF. The CDR3, as DNA: TGTGCCAGCGGGGCGGGGATTAACTATGGCTACACCTTC.

This chain joins TRBV6-5 and TRBJ2-7; 12 bases line up with TRBD2. Trimming at V came to 4 bases and at J to 3 bases, leaving 7 bases not matched to a gene. This CDR3 region has 16 residues. The V gene's germline CDR1 is MNHEY and CDR2 SVGAGI. DNA for the CDR3: TGTGCCAGCAGTTTCCAACTAGCGGGGGGCCACTACGAGCAGTACTTC. Translating it yields CASSFQLAGGHYEQYF.

This clonotype has just a few counts. The chain combines TRBV4-1 with TRBJ2-1, with D perhaps matching TRBD1 or TRBD2 (6 bases each). This CDR3 is 17 amino acids long. Germline lookup yields CDR1 MGHRA and CDR2 YSYEKL. V shed 3 bases and J shed 4 bases, with 19 bases lying between them. CDR3 sequence (DNA): TGCGCCAGCAGCCAGAGACCCGACAGGACTACTTACAATGAGCAGTTCTTC. Translated: CASSQRPDRTTYNEQFF.

The V call is TRBV18, the J call TRBJ2-1, with D tentatively TRBD2 (5 bases). V lost 2 bases and J 4 bases, leaving 9 bases between the germline ends. Germline CDR1 is KGHSH and CDR2 is LQKENI. This CDR3 spans 14 amino acids. This CDR3 is CASSPVPGYNEQFF. In nucleotides, the CDR3 is TGTGCCAGCTCACCAGTTCCGGGGTACAATGAGCAGTTCTTC.

The CDR3 DNA reads TGTGCCAGCTCACCACCGGGGGCTCCACAAGAGACCCAGTACTTC. Its protein product is CASSPPGAPQETQYF. The V gene is TRBV18, the J gene TRBJ2-5; tentative D call: TRBD1 (6 bases). V was clipped by 0 bases and J by 2 bases, with 10 bases between them. The CDR3 runs 15 residues. Germline V gene sequence: CDR1 KGHSH, CDR2 LQKENI.

This clonotype was detected only a few times. The chain has TRBV7-9 and TRBJ1-2, with unresolved D. V lost 7 bases, J lost 0 bases, and 15 bases lay in between. CDR1 is SEHNR and CDR2 is FQNEAQ in the germline V gene (reference sequence). The CDR3 length is 15 residues. The CDR3 DNA is TGTGCCAGCAACTCCTGGGGAGGGACTAACTATGGCTACACCTTC. Translating it yields CASNSWGGTNYGYTF.

The chain carries TRBV4-3 and TRBJ2-3; D gene ambiguous. This CDR3 has 16 residues. V lost 7 bases, J lost 4 bases, and 21 bases lay in between. The V gene's germline CDR1 is LGHNA and CDR2 YSLEER. In DNA, the CDR3 is TGCGCCAGCAAGGGTGATTCGATCGGGCTGGCAGATACGCAGTATTTT. Amino acid sequence: CASKGDSIGLADTQYF.